This TCR beta chain was obtained from a study of CD8 T cells in ankylosing spondylitis. Study-wide results and limits: A TCR beta motif of 7 or 8 highly homologous variants appeared characteristic of ankylosing spondylitis blood. Earlier authors reported some of these motif variants in reactive arthritis synovial fluid and blood. From matched ankylosing spondylitis synovial fluid, disease-linked clones were reportedly recovered at significantly enriched levels. Relatively rare in peripheral blood, disease-linked clones were also CD8+.

This CDR3 region has 17 residues. V shed 6 bases and J shed 3 bases, with 23 bases lying between them. This clonotype turned up a few times. What it recognizes is unknown. As the method for making TCR beta libraries, quantitative 5'-RACE with molecular barcodes was used. TCRdb ran MiXCR on the 5' RACE reads and lists one entry per CDR3 protein. The profile covers fewer than 400,000 distinct CDR3 sequences, with 20% to 25% appearing a single time and 16% taken by the ten largest. This clonotype was sampled from a male donor with ankylosing spondylitis. The chain combines TRBV12-3 or TRBV12-4 with TRBJ2-5; unclear D gene. What was sequenced was blood, either unsorted or a sorted T cell fraction (not recorded which). The CDR3 spells CASSPPRAEVIKETQYF. CDR3 coding DNA: TGTGCCAGCAGCCCTCCAAGGGCGGAAGTAATAAAAGAGACCCAGTACTTC.